This T cell receptor (beta chain) comes out of a study of neoadjuvant anti-PD-1 for oral cavity cancer. Background on the study: Patients without progression received a fourth nivolumab dose around day 43, then surgical resection on days 50-56. The study's findings and limits: After neoadjuvant nivolumab, PBMC T cell clonality was significantly higher in non-responders than responders. With a few patients per group, TCR findings need larger cohorts.

The patients had HPV-negative, locally advanced oral cavity squamous cell carcinoma. As for this clone: Its target is unknown.

Repertoires were generated with immunoSEQ multiplex PCR, while TCRdb's copy carries only in-frame clones and drops some. The sample yields around 13,000 clones, around 70% seen once. This receptor was obtained from a person between 35 and 79 years old with oral cavity squamous cell carcinoma. Specimen: PBMCs, collected before nivolumab (anti-PD-1) treatment.

CDR3 nucleotide sequence: TGTGCCAGCAGCTTGGGAGGGAGAGAGACCCAGTACTTC. Residues: CASSLGGRETQYF. The chain uses TRBV5-4 and TRBJ2-5, with D tentatively TRBD2 (5 bases). The germline V gene has CDR1 SGHNT and CDR2 YYREEE (reference sequence). V was shortened by 0 bases and J by 4 bases, with 7 bases between the two germline ends. This CDR3 has 13 residues.